Listed here is a single T cell receptor (beta chain). This entry comes from a study of T cells in women clearing cervical HPV infection. In the study overall: No precancer developed; the control's incident HPV16 infection cleared within 12 months.

Libraries were prepared by immunoSEQ multiplex PCR; TCRdb keeps only in-frame clonotypes and omits some of them. The repertoire table contains about 20,000 clones. All donors had a single incident cervical HPV16 infection, not prevalent. The TCR sequence derives from a woman between 18 and 70 years old with a cervical HPV16 infection that either progressed to CIN3+ or cleared (not recorded which). The sequencing sample was made of blood buffy coat.

The CDR3 bases that were read are TGCAGTGCCCTTACCGGGACAGGGGAGGGGTGGACTAATGAAAAA. Amino acid sequence: CSALTGTGEGWTNEK. In full, the CDR3 reads CSALTGTGEGWTNEKLFF. The chain joins TRBV20-1 to TRBJ1-4, with TRBD1 identical over 10 bases. The read halts 3 residues ahead of the CDR3 end, with the missing end drawn from the germline J gene. Germline V gene data show CDR1 as DFQATT and CDR2 as SNEGSKA (reference sequence). The CDR3 runs 18 residues. V gave up 6 bases and J gave up 2 bases; unmatched junction bases: 15.